These 17 T cell receptor beta chains share one sample of origin, sequenced in a study of control samples from healthy donors and cancer patients. Data came from immunoSEQ multiplex PCR; TCRdb stores just in-frame clones and leaves some out. The data show approximately 93,000 clones, around 90% seen once. The sequenced material came from PBMCs. These receptors all stem from a woman between 45 and 60 years old with colorectal cancer.

The DNA of the CDR3 is TGTGCCAGCAGCCCCGGTTACTCTGGGGCCAACGTCCTGACTTTC. Amino acid sequence: CASSPGYSGANVLTF. The rearrangement joins TRBV7-8 to TRBJ2-6; D not certain. The V end lost 5 bases, the J end lost 0 bases, and 8 bases lay between the germline ends. The CDR3 extends over 15 amino acids. Germline V gene data show CDR1 as SGHVS and CDR2 as FQNEAQ.

This clone was counted a few times. The chain employs TRBV7-2 and TRBJ2-1; 7 nucleotides line up with TRBD1. The germline V gene encodes CDR1 SGHTA and CDR2 FQGNSA. The CDR3 consists of 15 residues. Trimming took 5 bases from V and 2 from J; bases not matched to a gene: 6. The CDR3 loop reads CASSLGTVPYNEQFF. In DNA form, the CDR3 reads TGTGCCAGCAGCCTCGGGACAGTTCCCTACAATGAGCAGTTCTTC.

The V call is TRBV5-1, the J call TRBJ2-5; unclear D gene. V shed 5 bases and J shed 2 bases, with 13 bases lying between them. CDR1 and CDR2 from the germline V gene are SGHRS and YFSETQ. The CDR3 consists of 14 residues. The CDR3 is CASSLQTTQETQYF. The CDR3 nucleotides are TGCGCCAGCAGTTTGCAGACGACACAAGAGACCCAGTACTTC.

This chain joins TRBV28 and TRBJ1-4, with D unclear. CDR3 length: 14 amino acids. The germline gives CDR1 MDHEN, CDR2 SYDVKM. With 6 bases removed from V and 0 bases from J, the gap between germline ends came to 8 bases. The CDR3 DNA reads TGTGCCAGCAGCCACCACACAACTAATGAAAAACTGTTTTTT. Translation: CASSHHTTNEKLFF.

This rearrangement joins TRBV7-2 to TRBJ2-7; a weak D match, TRBD1 (5 bases). V gave up 1 base and J gave up 6 bases, with 10 bases separating them. Germline V gene data show CDR1 as SGHTA and CDR2 as FQGNSA. This CDR3 is built from 13 residues. The CDR3 loop reads CASSLGRGSEQYV. The CDR3 DNA follows: TGTGCCAGCAGCTTAGGTAGGGGTTCCGAGCAGTACGTC.

Concerning this clone itself: Distinct nucleotide sequences in the sample also encode this CDR3. This chain joins TRBV28 and TRBJ1-5, with a tentative D call TRBD1 (5 bases). V was trimmed by 8 bases and J by 1 base, leaving 9 bases between them. Germline-derived CDR1 and CDR2 are MDHEN and SYDVKM. The CDR3 extends over 13 amino acids. For the CDR3, the DNA is TGTGCCAGCCGCGGGGCGAGCAATCAGCCCCAGCATTTT. It codes for CASRGASNQPQHF.

The chain is built from TRBV7-2 and TRBJ2-5, with 13 bases lining up with TRBD2. Trimming removed 5 bases from V and 2 bases from J; junction bases left unmatched: 5. The CDR3 sequence is 16 residues long. CDR1 SGHTA and CDR2 FQGNSA come from the germline V gene. CDR3: CASSPGLAGFQETQYF. DNA of the CDR3: TGTGCCAGCAGCCCGGGACTAGCGGGGTTTCAAGAGACCCAGTACTTC.

The count of this clone is one. CDR3 amino acids: CASSVSPSSSTDTQYF. Here the CDR3 DNA reads TGTGCCAGCAGCGTATCCCCCAGTTCTAGCACAGATACGCAGTATTTT. The gene calls are TRBV9 and TRBJ2-3; D not certain. The CDR3 covers 16 residues. Looked up from germline, CDR1 is SGDLS and CDR2 is YYNGEE. The V gene lost 1 base and the J gene lost 0 bases, with 12 bases spanning the gap.

The gene calls are TRBV7-8 and TRBJ2-5; a weak D match, TRBD2 (6 bases). The CDR3 loop spans 15 amino acids. Looked up from germline, CDR1 is SGHVS and CDR2 is FQNEAQ. The V gene lost 5 bases and the J gene lost 3 bases, with 16 bases spanning the gap. For the CDR3, the DNA is TGTGCCAGCAGCCCCGGGACTCCCGCTAAAGAGACCCAGTACTTC. Residues: CASSPGTPAKETQYF.

This chain uses TRBV28 with TRBJ2-3; 10 nucleotides line up with TRBD2. The CDR3 loop spans 18 amino acids. The junction had 12 bases not matched to a gene; V was cut back by 5 bases and J by 1 base. Per the germline V gene, CDR1 is MDHEN and CDR2 is SYDVKM. CDR3 sequence (DNA): TGTGCCAGCAGTCTCCGACTAGCGGGCCATACGGGCACAGATACGCAGTATTTT. It codes for CASSLRLAGHTGTDTQYF. Full variable domain (outside the CDR3, taken from reference TRBV28 and TRBJ2-3): DVKVTQSSRYLVKRTGEKVFLECVQDMDHENMFWYRQDPGLGLRLIYFSYDVKMKEKGDIPEGYSVSREKKERFSLILESASTNQTSMYLCASSLRLAGHTGTDTQYFGPGTRLTVL.

The rearrangement joins TRBV5-1 to TRBJ2-1, with TRBD2 identical over 13 bases. After removal of 4 bases from V and 5 bases from J, the junction contained 6 bases not matched to a gene. This CDR3 is built from 16 residues. Per germline, CDR1 SGHRS and CDR2 YFSETQ. The CDR3 nucleotides read TGCGCCAGCAGCACCAAGACTAGCGGGGGGAACAATGAGCAGTTCTTC. This encodes CASSTKTSGGNNEQFF.

The J gene is TRBJ1-5, the V gene TRBV10-2, with 12 bases that match TRBD1. This CDR3 is built from 15 residues. Germline V gene lookup returns CDR1 WSHSY and CDR2 SAAADI. J gave up 5 bases and V 6 bases, and 5 bases lay outside the gene matches. CDR3 nucleotides: TGCGCCAGCAGGGGGACAGGGGGCCTGGATCAGCCCCAGCATTTT. Protein product: CASRGTGGLDQPQHF.

The CDR3 spells CASRMTGSHGYTF. Written as DNA, the CDR3 is TGTGCCAGCAGAATGACAGGGTCCCATGGCTACACCTTC. The chain employs TRBV6-5 and TRBJ1-2, with 7 nucleotides matching TRBD1. Germline CDR1 MNHEY, CDR2 SVGAGI. V lost 6 bases and J lost 6; bases outside the gene matches: 7. The CDR3 runs 13 residues.

The chain uses TRBV28 and TRBJ1-5; D not certain. V lost 6 bases to trimming and J lost 1 base, with 4 bases between them. This CDR3 comprises 12 residues. CDR1 is MDHEN and CDR2 is SYDVKM in the germline V gene. The CDR3 DNA sequence: TGTGCCAGCAGAATCAGCAATCAGCCCCAGCATTTT. It yields the protein CASRISNQPQHF.

The rearrangement joins TRBV5-1 to TRBJ1-1, with D possibly being TRBD1 (6 bases). This CDR3 is 15 amino acids long. V was trimmed by 0 bases and J by 11 bases, leaving 20 bases between them. CDR1 and CDR2 (germline): SGHRS, YFSETQ. The CDR3 nucleotides are TGCGCCAGCAGCTTGGCCCTCTTCGGGGGCTTTGAGGCTTTCTTT. Translation gives CASSLALFGGFEAFF.

This chain links TRBV14 with TRBJ2-1; 8 bases map to TRBD2. Germline V lookup: CDR1 SGHDN, CDR2 FVKESK. The V gene end was trimmed by 4 bases and the J gene end by 2 bases; junction bases not matched to a gene: 7. CDR3 length: 16 amino acids. The CDR3 DNA reads TGTGCCAGCAGCCCTGTAGCGGGGCAACCCTACAATGAGCAGTTCTTC. Its protein is CASSPVAGQPYNEQFF. Drawing the rest from reference TRBV14 and TRBJ2-1, the complete variable domain is EAGVTQFPSHSVIEKGQTVTLRCDPISGHDNLYWYRRVMGKEIKFLLHFVKESKQDESGMPNNRFLAERTGGTYSTLKVQPAELEDSGVYFCASSPVAGQPYNEQFFGPGTRLTVL.

The V gene is TRBV4-3, the J gene TRBJ1-3, with 7 bases identical to TRBD1. The V gene end was trimmed by 5 bases and the J gene end by 0 bases; junction bases not matched to a gene: 7. The germline CDR1 and CDR2 sequences are LGHNA and YSLEER. This CDR3 is built from 16 residues. CDR3 sequence: CASSSGQSSSGNTIYF. The CDR3 DNA sequence: TGCGCCAGCAGCTCGGGACAGTCCTCCTCTGGAAACACCATATATTTT.